This paragraph covers one T cell receptor beta chain sequence. V was pared by 3 bases and J by 5 bases, with 4 bases of the junction left unmatched. The CDR3 sequence is 14 residues long. CDR1 and CDR2 from the germline V gene are SGDLS and YYNGEE. Reverse transcribed after extraction, RNA yielded cDNA as the sequencing template. Profiled with immunoSEQ multiplex PCR; TCRdb holds only in-frame clones, not every one. The data contain roughly 150,000 clones, roughly 53% of them singletons. The source of the sample is a study of CD8+ T cells in alopecia areata. The sample here was CD4+ T cells sorted from blood, taken at week 0. This chain uses TRBV9 with TRBJ2-5; the match to TRBD1 covers 10 bases. This clonotype originated in a human donor with alopecia areata. For the CDR3, the DNA is TGTGCCAGCAGCGGATTGGGACAGGGGGAGACCCAGTACTTC. Its translation: CASSGLGQGETQYF.